This T cell receptor (beta chain) came from a study of technical replicates of blood from a handful of donors. This CDR3 has 14 residues. Trimming cost V 4 bases and J 7 bases; bases outside gene matches: 9. In germline, CDR1 is MNHEY, CDR2 SVGAGI. Clones were sequenced by immunoSEQ multiplex PCR, and TCRdb holds only the in-frame ones, with some missing. Counted here are tens of thousands of clones, around nine tenths occurring once; the ten biggest clones make up roughly 5%. The sequence came from a human donor in good health. Some clones in this sample may be carry-over from other donors' samples. V usage is TRBV6-5 and J usage is TRBJ2-5, with TRBD1 identical over 7 bases. Sequencing was done on a sample of PBMCs. As DNA, the CDR3 is TGTGCCAGCAGTTTTGGACAGGCCGCGGGGACCCAGTACTTC. This translates into CASSFGQAAGTQYF.